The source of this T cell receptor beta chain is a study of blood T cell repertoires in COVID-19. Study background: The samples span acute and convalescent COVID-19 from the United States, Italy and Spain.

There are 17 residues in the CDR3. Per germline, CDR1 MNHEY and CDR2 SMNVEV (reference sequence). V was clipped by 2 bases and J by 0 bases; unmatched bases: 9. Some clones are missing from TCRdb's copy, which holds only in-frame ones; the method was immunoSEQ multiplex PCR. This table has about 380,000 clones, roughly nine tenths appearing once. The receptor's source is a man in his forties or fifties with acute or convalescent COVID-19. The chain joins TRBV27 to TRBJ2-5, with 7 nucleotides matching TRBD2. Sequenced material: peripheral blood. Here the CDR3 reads CASSLRGDPLYQETQYF. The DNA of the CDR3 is TGTGCCAGCAGTTTACGGGGGGACCCCCTGTACCAAGAGACCCAGTACTTC.